The 13 T cell receptor beta chains given below trace back to one sample, sequenced in a study of cytomegalovirus exposure and HLA in healthy donors. A multiplex PCR was run with 60 Vbeta primers and 13 Jbeta primers. The method was immunoSEQ multiplex PCR; TCRdb's version includes in-frame clones alone and lacks a portion of them. Among around 180,000 clones listed, roughly 80% were seen once. The sample comprised PBMCs. The receptors shown here come from a woman between 45 and 60 years old in good health and CMV-seronegative.

This rearrangement joins TRBV10-2 to TRBJ2-3; D is undetermined. The CDR3 consists of 14 residues. The germline V and J ends were trimmed by 7 bases and 0 bases, with 11 bases remaining between them. CDR1 and CDR2 from the germline V gene are WSHSY and SAAADI. CDR3: CASTELHSTDTQYF. The CDR3 bases are TGCGCCAGCACCGAGCTCCATAGCACAGATACGCAGTATTTT.

In DNA, the CDR3 is TGTGCCAGCAGTGGGACAGGGAGTAAGGGCTACACCTTC. It translates to CASSGTGSKGYTF. V and J are TRBV6-1 and TRBJ1-2, with 8 bases matching TRBD1. CDR3 length: 13 residues. In germline, CDR1 is MNHNS, CDR2 SASEGT. V shed 4 bases and J 8 bases; nucleotides not matched to a gene: 6.

The chain recombines TRBV4-1 with TRBJ2-7; D is unclear. Germline V gene data show CDR1 as MGHRA and CDR2 as YSYEKL. The CDR3 is made up of 17 amino acids. V dropped 1 base and J dropped 1 base, with 17 bases sitting between them. CDR3 DNA: TGCGCCAGCAGCCAAGGCTTTGCACTGCGCGGTTCCTACGAGCAGTACTTC. The encoded protein is CASSQGFALRGSYEQYF.

The rearrangement uses TRBV28 and TRBJ2-5, with no clear D. The DNA end lines up better with TRBJ2-7; the J call may be wrong. Germline V gene sequence: CDR1 MDHEN, CDR2 SYDVKM. The CDR3 consists of 11 residues. In nucleotides, the CDR3 is TGTGCCAGCAGTACCTACTACGAGCAGTACTTC. This translates into CASSTYYEQYF.

The V call is TRBV5-4, the J call TRBJ2-5; D not resolved. V gave up 0 bases and J gave up 2 bases, with 17 bases separating them. CDR1 is SGHNT, CDR2 YYREEE, per germline (reference sequence). The CDR3 sequence is 17 residues long. CDR3 in DNA: TGTGCCAGCAGCTTGGGGTCGGTTTATATGACTCAAGAGACCCAGTACTTC. It specifies CASSLGSVYMTQETQYF.

The V call is TRBV2, the J call TRBJ2-3; D remains ambiguous. This CDR3 has 15 residues. Germline lookup yields CDR1 SNHLY and CDR2 FYNNEI. Trimming pared 7 bases from V and 2 bases from J, leaving 16 bases between. The CDR3 reads CASNGLVLDTDTQYF. The CDR3, as DNA: TGTGCCAGCAACGGGTTGGTCCTGGACACAGATACGCAGTATTTT.

The chain recombines TRBV4-2 with TRBJ2-5; D is ambiguous. The CDR3 has 13 residues. Germline V CDR1 and CDR2: LGHNA, YNFKEQ. The V gene lost 4 bases and the J gene lost 5 bases, with 11 bases spanning the gap. The CDR3 loop reads CASSPGTAETQYF. Written as DNA, the CDR3 is TGTGCCAGCAGCCCCGGTACCGCCGAGACCCAGTACTTC.

This chain joins TRBV27 and TRBJ1-6; D is undetermined. The length of the CDR3 is 12 residues. Trimming cost V 5 bases and J 4 bases, with 3 bases left between them. Looked up from germline, CDR1 is MNHEY and CDR2 is SMNVEV (reference sequence). The CDR3 reads CASSPYNSPLHF. CDR3 nucleotide sequence: TGTGCCAGCAGTCCTTATAATTCACCCCTCCACTTT.

The V call is TRBV18, the J call TRBJ2-3, with 9 bases matching TRBD1. The germline CDR1 and CDR2 sequences are KGHSH and LQKENI. The CDR3 is 16 residues long. With 6 bases clipped from V and 0 bases from J, the junction kept 7 bases outside the gene matches. Written as DNA, the CDR3 is TGTGCCAGCTCCACCCGAGGGACAGGGAGCACAGATACGCAGTATTTT. It specifies CASSTRGTGSTDTQYF.

This clone was recorded only once. The chain employs TRBV28 and TRBJ1-5, with D possibly matching TRBD1 (5 bases). V lost 4 bases, J lost 9 bases, and 13 bases lay in between. CDR3 length equals 13 residues. The germline V gene has CDR1 MDHEN and CDR2 SYDVKM. The CDR3, as DNA: TGTGCCAGCAGTTCAGGGCGCCCACTGCCCCAGCATTTT. It encodes CASSSGRPLPQHF.

There are a few counts of this clone. V and J are TRBV7-8 and TRBJ2-7, with 9 bases identical to TRBD1. CDR1 is SGHVS, CDR2 FQNEAQ, per germline. The CDR3 has 15 residues. The V and J ends lost 5 bases and 3 bases, in that order; junction bases with no gene match: 8. Here the CDR3 reads CASSPTGQGDYEQYF. CDR3 in DNA: TGTGCCAGCAGCCCGACGGGACAGGGCGACTACGAGCAGTACTTC.

This clone was seen only once. V and J are TRBV10-3 and TRBJ2-7; D call uncertain. This CDR3 is built from 13 residues. Per germline, CDR1 ENHRY and CDR2 SYGVKD. The germline V and J ends were trimmed by 0 bases and 3 bases, with 6 bases remaining between them. As DNA, the CDR3 is TGTGCCATCAGTGAGTCGACTGGCTACGAGCAGTACTTC. Amino acid sequence: CAISESTGYEQYF.

About this clone itself: One end of the junction is discordant with germline, which a read error may explain. CDR3 nucleotide sequence: TGTGCCTGGAGTGTACTAGCTGGGGCGCGGTTTTTC. It codes for CAWSVLAGARFF. This chain joins TRBV30 and TRBJ2-7, with D possibly being TRBD2 (6 bases). The germline V gene has CDR1 GTSNPN and CDR2 SVGIG (reference sequence). This CDR3 spans 12 amino acids.